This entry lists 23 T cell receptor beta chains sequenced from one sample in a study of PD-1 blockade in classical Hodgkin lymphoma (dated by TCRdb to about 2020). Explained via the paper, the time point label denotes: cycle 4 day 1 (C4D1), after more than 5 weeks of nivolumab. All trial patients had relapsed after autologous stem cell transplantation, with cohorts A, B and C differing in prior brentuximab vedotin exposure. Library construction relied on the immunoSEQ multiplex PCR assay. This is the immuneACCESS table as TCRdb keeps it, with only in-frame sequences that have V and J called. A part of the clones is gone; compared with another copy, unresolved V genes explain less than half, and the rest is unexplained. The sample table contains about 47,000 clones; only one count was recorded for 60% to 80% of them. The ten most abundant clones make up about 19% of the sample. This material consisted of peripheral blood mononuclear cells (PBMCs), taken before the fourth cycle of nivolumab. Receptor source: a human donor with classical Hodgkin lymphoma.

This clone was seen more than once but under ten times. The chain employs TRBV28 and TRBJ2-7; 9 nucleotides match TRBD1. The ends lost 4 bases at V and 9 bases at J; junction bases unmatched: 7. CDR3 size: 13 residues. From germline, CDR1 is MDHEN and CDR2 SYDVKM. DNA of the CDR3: TGTGCCAGCAGTTCCGGGACAGGGTTAGGGCAGTACTTC. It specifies CASSSGTGLGQYF.

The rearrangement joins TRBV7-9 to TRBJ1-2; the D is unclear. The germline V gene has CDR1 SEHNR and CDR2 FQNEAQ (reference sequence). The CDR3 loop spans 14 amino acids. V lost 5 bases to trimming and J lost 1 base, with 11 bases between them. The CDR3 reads CASSPSSVNYGYTF. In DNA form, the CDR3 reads TGTGCCAGCAGCCCAAGTTCAGTTAACTATGGCTACACCTTC.

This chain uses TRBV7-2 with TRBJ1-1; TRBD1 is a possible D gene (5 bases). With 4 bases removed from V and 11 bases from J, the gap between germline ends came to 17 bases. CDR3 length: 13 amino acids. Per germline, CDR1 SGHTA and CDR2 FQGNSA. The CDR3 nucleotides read TGTGCCAGCAGCTCCGTCCAGGGAAGTGAGGCTTTCTTT. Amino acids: CASSSVQGSEAFF.

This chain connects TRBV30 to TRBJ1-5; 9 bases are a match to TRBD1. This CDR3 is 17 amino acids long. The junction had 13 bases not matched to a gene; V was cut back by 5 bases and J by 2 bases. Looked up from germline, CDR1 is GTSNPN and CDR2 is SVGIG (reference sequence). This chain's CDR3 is CAWGRDRVPGGNQPQHF. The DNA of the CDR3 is TGTGCCTGGGGCCGGGACAGGGTTCCTGGAGGCAATCAGCCCCAGCATTTT.

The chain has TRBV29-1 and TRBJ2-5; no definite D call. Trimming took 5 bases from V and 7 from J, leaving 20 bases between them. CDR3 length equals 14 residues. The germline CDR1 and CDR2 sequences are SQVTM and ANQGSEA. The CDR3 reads CSVSRNVQEATQYF. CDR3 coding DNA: TGCAGCGTTTCCCGAAACGTTCAAGAGGCGACCCAGTACTTC. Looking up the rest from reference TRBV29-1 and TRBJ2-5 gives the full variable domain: SAVISQKPSRDICQRGTSLTIQCQVDSQVTMMFWYRQQPGQSLTLIATANQGSEATYESGFVIDKFPISRPNLTFSTLTVSNMSPEDSSIYLCSVSRNVQEATQYFGPGTRLLVL.

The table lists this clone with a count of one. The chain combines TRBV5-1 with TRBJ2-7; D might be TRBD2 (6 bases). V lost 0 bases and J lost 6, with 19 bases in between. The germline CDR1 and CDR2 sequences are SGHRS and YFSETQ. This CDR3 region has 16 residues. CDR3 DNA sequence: TGCGCCAGCAGCTTGGGCGGAGGGACCGGGGTTGGCGAGCAGTACTTC. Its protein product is CASSLGGGTGVGEQYF.

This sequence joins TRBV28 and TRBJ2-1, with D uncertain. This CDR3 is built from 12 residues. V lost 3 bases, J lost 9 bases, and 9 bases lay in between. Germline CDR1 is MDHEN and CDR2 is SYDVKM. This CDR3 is CASSFENLEQFF. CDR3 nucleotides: TGTGCCAGCAGTTTTGAAAACCTTGAGCAGTTCTTC.

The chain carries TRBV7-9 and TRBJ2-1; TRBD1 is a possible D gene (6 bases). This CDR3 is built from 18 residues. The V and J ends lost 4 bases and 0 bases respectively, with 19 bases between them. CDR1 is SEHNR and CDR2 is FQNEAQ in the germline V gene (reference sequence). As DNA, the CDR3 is TGTGCCAGCAGCTCACCTGGATGGGGGCCGAGCTCCTACAATGAGCAGTTCTTC. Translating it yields CASSSPGWGPSSYNEQFF.

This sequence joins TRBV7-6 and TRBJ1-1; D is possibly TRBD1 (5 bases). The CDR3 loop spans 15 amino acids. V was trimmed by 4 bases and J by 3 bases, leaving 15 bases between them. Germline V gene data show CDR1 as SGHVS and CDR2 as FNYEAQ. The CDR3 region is CASSSSGTGYTEAFF. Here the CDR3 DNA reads TGTGCCAGCAGCTCCAGCGGTACAGGCTACACTGAAGCTTTCTTT.

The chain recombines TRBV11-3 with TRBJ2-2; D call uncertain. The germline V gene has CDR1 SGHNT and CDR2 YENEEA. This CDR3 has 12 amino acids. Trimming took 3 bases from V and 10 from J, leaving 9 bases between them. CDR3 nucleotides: TGTGCCAGCAGCTTTTCCGGAACGGAGCTGTTTTTT. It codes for CASSFSGTELFF.

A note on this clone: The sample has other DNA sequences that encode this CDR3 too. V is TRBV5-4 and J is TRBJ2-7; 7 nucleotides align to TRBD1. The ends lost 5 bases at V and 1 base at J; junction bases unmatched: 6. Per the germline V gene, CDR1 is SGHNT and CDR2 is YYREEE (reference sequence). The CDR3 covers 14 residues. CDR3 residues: CASSEGRGSYEQYF. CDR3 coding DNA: TGTGCCAGCAGTGAAGGCAGGGGGTCCTACGAGCAGTACTTC.

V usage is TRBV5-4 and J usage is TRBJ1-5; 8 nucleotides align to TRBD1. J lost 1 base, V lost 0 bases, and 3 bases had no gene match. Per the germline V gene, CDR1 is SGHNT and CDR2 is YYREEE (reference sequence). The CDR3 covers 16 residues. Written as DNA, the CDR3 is TGTGCCAGCAGCTTGGCAGGGGGCGGCAGCAATCAGCCCCAGCATTTT. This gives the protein CASSLAGGGSNQPQHF.

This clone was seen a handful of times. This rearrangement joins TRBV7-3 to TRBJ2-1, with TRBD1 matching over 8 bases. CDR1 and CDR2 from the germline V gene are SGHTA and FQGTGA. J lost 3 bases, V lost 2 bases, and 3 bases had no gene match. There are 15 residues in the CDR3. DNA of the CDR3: TGTGCCAGCAGCTTACCGGACAGGGACTACAATGAGCAGTTCTTC. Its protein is CASSLPDRDYNEQFF.

CDR3 sequence: CASSSGSRGNTIYF. Here the CDR3 DNA reads TGTGCCAGCAGCTCCGGTTCGAGGGGAAACACCATATATTTT. This rearrangement joins TRBV28 to TRBJ1-3; D remains unclear. The V end was cut by 6 bases, the J end by 4 bases, with 13 bases between. Germline CDR1 is MDHEN and CDR2 is SYDVKM. The CDR3 runs to 14 residues.

The CDR3 sequence is CASSLAPWANTGELFF. The CDR3 DNA follows: TGTGCCAGCAGCTTAGCCCCATGGGCGAACACCGGGGAGCTGTTTTTT. The J gene is TRBJ2-2, the V gene TRBV7-8; D is unclear. This CDR3 contains 16 residues. Germline assignment: CDR1 SGHVS and CDR2 FQNEAQ. The germline V and J ends were trimmed by 0 bases and 0 bases, with 8 bases remaining between them.

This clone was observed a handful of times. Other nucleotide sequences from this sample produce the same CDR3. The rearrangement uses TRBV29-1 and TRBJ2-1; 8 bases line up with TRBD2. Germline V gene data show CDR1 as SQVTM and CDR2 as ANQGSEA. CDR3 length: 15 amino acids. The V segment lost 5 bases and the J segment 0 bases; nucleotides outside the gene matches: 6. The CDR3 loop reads CSVSPGGSSYNEQFF. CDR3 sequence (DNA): TGCAGCGTTAGTCCGGGAGGGAGCTCCTACAATGAGCAGTTCTTC.

CDR3: CASSESFGGTETQYF. CDR3 bases: TGCGCCAGCAGTGAGTCCTTTGGGGGAACGGAGACCCAGTACTTC. The chain carries TRBV10-1 and TRBJ2-5; D may correspond to TRBD1 or TRBD2 (5 bases each). Trimming removed 0 bases at V and 5 bases at J, with 13 bases between. In germline, CDR1 is WNHNN, CDR2 SYGVQD (reference sequence). The CDR3 consists of 15 residues.

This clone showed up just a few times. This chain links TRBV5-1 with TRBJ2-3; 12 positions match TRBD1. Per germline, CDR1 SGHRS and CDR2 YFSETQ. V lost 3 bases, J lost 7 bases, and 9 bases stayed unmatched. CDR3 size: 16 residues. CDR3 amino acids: CASSSAGTGGMYTQYF. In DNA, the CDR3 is TGCGCCAGCAGCTCGGCCGGGACAGGGGGCATGTATACGCAGTATTTT.

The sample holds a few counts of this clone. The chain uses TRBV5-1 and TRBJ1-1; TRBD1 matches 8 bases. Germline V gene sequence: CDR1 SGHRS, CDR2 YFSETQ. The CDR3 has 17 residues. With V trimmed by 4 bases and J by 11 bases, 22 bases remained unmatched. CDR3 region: CASSEQDGTGRRAGAFF. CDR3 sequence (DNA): TGCGCCAGCAGCGAACAAGACGGGACAGGAAGACGGGCTGGTGCTTTCTTT.

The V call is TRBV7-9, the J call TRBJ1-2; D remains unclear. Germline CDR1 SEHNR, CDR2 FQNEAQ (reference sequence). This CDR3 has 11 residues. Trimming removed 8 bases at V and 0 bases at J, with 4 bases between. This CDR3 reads CASDSNYGYTF. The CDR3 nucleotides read TGTGCCAGCGACTCTAACTATGGCTACACCTTC.

The CDR3 sequence: CASSSRLAGGHNEQFF. The CDR3 coding sequence is TGCGCCAGCAGCTCCCGACTAGCGGGGGGGCACAATGAGCAGTTCTTC. The chain links TRBV4-3 to TRBJ2-1, with 14 bases identical to TRBD2. This CDR3 is built from 16 residues. Germline trimming cut 5 bases from V and 5 bases from J; bases unmatched to any gene: 5. The germline V gene has CDR1 LGHNA and CDR2 YSLEER.

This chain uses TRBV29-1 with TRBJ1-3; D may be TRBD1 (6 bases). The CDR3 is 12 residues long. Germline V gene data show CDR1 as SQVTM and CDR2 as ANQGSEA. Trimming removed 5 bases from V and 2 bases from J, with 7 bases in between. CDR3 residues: CSVRTAGNTIYF. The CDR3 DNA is TGCAGCGTTCGGACAGCTGGAAACACCATATATTTT.

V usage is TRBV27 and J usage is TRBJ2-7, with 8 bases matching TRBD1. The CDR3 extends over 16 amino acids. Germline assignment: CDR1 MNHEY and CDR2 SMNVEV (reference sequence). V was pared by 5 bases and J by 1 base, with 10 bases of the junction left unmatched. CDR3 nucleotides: TGTGCCAGCAGTCCCCAGGGGGCAGGGCGATCCTACGAGCAGTACTTC. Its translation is CASSPQGAGRSYEQYF.